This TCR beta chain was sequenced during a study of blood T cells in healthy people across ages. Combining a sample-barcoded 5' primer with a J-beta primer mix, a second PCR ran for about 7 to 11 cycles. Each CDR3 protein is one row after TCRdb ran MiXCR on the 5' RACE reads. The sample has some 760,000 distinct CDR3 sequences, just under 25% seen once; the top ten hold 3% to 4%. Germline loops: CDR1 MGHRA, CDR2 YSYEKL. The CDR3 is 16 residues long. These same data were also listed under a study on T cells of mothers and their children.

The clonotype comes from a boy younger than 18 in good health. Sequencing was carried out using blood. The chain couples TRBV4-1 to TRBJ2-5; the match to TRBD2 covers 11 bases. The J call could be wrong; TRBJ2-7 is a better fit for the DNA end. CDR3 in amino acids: CASSQGTGLAGYEQYF. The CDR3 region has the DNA TGCGCCAGCAGCCAAGGAACCGGACTAGCGGGCTACGAGCAGTACTTC.